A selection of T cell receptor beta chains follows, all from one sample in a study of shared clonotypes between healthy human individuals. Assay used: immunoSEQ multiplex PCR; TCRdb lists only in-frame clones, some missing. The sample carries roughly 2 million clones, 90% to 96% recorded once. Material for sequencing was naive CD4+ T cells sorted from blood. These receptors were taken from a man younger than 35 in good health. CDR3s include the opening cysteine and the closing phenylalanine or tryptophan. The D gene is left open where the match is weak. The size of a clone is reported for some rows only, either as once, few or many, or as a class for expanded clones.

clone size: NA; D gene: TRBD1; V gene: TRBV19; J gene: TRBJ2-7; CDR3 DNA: TGTGCCAGTAATCCGGGACAGGGCACCTACGAGCAGTACTTC; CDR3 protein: CASNPGQGTYEQYF
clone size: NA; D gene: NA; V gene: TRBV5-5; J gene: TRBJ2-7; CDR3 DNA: TGTGCCAGCAGCTTGGTCGGTACGTCCTACGAGCAGTACTTC; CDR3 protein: CASSLVGTSYEQYF
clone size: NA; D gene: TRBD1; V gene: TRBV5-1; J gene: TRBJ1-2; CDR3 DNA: TGCGCCAGCAGCTTGGGTGGGACAGGAGACTATGGCTACACCTTC; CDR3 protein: CASSLGGTGDYGYTF
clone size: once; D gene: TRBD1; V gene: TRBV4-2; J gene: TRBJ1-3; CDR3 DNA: TGTGCCAGCAGCCAAGCCGGGACAGGGCCTGGAAACACCATATATTTT; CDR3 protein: CASSQAGTGPGNTIYF
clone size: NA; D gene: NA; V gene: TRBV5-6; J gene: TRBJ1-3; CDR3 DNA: TGTGCCAGCAGCTCCTATGACACCTTCTCTGGAAACACCATATATTTT; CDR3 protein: CASSSYDTFSGNTIYF
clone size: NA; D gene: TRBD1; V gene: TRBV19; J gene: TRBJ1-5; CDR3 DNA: TGTGCCAGTAGTATTGGGACAGGGGGTCAGCCCCAGCATTTT; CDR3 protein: CASSIGTGGQPQHF
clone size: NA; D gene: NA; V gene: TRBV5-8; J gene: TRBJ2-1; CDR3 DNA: TGTGCCAGCAGCTCCCTAGTAAACAATGAGCAGTTCTTC; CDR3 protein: CASSSLVNNEQFF
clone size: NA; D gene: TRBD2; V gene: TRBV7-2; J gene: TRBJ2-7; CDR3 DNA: TGTGCCAGCAGCTTATATGGGACTAGCGGGACCTACGAGCAGTACTTC; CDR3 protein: CASSLYGTSGTYEQYF
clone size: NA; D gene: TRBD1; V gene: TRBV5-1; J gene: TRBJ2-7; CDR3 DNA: TGCGCCAGCAGCTTAACCTCCGACAGGGTCGGCTACGAGCAGTACTTC; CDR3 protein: CASSLTSDRVGYEQYF
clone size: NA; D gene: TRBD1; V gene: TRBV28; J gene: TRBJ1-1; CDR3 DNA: TGTGCCAGCAGCCCTTTGGACAGGGGTACAGCTTTCTTT; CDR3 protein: CASSPLDRGTAFF
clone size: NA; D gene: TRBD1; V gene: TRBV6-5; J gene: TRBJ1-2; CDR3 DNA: TGTGCCAGCAGTACCTATATCAGGGGGGTTGGCTACACCTTC; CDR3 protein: CASSTYIRGVGYTF
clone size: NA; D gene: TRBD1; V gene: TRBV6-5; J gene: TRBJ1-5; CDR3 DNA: TGTGCCAGCAGTTCCCGTACACAGGGGGTAAATCAGCCCCAGCATTTT; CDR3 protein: CASSSRTQGVNQPQHF
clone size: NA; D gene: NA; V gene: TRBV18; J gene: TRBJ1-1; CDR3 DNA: TGTGCCAGCTCACTGTACAGGGACGGAGGCTTCCAGAACACTGAAGCTTTCTTT; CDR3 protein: CASSLYRDGGFQNTEAFF
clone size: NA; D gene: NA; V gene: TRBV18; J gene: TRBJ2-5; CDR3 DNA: TGTGCCAGCTCACCACAGGGTCGGGAGACCCAGTACTTC; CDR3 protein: CASSPQGRETQYF
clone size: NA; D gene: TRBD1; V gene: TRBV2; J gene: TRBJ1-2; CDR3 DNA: TGTGCCAGCAGGCCCCCTAACAGGGGGCATGGCTACACCTTC; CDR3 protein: CASRPPNRGHGYTF
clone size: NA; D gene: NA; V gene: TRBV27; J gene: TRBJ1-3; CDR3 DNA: TGTGCCAGCAGTTTATGCGGAAACACCATATATTTT; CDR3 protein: CASSLCGNTIYF
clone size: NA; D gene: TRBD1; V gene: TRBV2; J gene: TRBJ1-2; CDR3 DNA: TGTGCCAGCAGCGGGACAGGGGGGTATGGCTACACCTTC; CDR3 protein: CASSGTGGYGYTF
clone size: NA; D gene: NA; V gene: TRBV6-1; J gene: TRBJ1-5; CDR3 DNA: TGTGCCAGCAGTGAAATAGGGCAAGGCAATCAGCCCCAGCATTTT; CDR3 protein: CASSEIGQGNQPQHF
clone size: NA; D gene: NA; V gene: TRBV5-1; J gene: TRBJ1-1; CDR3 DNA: TGCGCCAGCAGCTTGATTTGGAACACTGAAGCTTTCTTT; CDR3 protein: CASSLIWNTEAFF
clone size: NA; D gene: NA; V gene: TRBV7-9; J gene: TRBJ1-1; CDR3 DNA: TGTGCCAGCAGCTTAGGGCTTTCTGAAGCTTTCTTT; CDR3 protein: CASSLGLSEAFF
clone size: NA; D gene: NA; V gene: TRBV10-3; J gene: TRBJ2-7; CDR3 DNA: TGTGCCATCAGTGAGCCAGTAGCGAAGCCGGGACATAACATCTACGAGCAGTACTTC; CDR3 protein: CAISEPVAKPGHNIYEQYF
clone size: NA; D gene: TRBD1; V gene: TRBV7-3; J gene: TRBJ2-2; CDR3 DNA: TGTGCCAGCAGCCCTGGACAGGGGCGCACCGGGGAGCTGTTTTTT; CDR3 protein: CASSPGQGRTGELFF
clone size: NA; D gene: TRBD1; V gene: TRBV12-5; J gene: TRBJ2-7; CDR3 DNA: TGTGCTAGTGGTCCTCCTGGGACAGAGTACGAGCAGTACTTC; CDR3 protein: CASGPPGTEYEQYF
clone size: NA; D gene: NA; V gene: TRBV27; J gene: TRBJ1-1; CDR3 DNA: TGTGCCAGCAGTTTACCCCCGACAGGCTCGAACACTGAAGCTTTCTTT; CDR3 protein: CASSLPPTGSNTEAFF
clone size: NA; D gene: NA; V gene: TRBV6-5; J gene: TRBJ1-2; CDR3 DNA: TGTGCCAGCAGTTACGACAGTTCGGACTATGGCTACACCTTC; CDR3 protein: CASSYDSSDYGYTF
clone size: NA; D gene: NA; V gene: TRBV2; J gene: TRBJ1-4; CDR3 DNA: TGTGCCAGCAAGTTGGAGACAGCTAATGAAAAACTGTTTTTT; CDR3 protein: CASKLETANEKLFF
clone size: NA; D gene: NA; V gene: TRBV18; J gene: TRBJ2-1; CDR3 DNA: TGTGCCAGCTCCCAACGGAGGGACAATGAGCAGTTCTTC; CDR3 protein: CASSQRRDNEQFF
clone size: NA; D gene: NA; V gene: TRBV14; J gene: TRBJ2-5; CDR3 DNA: TGTGCCAGCAGCCAAGCCAAAGGGACACTGGGAGAAGAGACCCAGTACTTC; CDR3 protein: CASSQAKGTLGEETQYF
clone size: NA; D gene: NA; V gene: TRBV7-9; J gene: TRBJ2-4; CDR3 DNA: TGTGCCAGCAGCGCCCGGGGGATAGCCAAAAACATTCAGTACTTC; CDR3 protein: CASSARGIAKNIQYF
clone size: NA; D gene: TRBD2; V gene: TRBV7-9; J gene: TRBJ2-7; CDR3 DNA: TGTGCCAGCAGCTTCCCCCCAATAGCGGGAGTAAGCGAGCAGTACTTC; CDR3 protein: CASSFPPIAGVSEQYF
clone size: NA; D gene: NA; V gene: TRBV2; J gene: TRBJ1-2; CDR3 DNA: TGTGCCAGCAGTTACATCCCGAACTATGGCTACACCTTC; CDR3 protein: CASSYIPNYGYTF
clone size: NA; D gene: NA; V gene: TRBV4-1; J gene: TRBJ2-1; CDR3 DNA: TGCGCCAGCAGCCAGAACTACAATGAGCAGTTCTTC; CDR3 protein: CASSQNYNEQFF
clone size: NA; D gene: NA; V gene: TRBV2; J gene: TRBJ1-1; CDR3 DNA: TGTGCCAGCAGTGACCAGGGAAGAAACACTGAAGCTTTCTTT; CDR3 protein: CASSDQGRNTEAFF
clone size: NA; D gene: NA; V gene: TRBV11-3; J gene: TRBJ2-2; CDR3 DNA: TGTGCCAGCAGCCCAAGTAAGGCCGGGGAGCTGTTTTTT; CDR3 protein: CASSPSKAGELFF
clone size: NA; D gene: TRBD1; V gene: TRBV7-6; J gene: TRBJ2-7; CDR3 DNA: TGTGCCAGCAGCTCAGGGGGCGGACATAGGTACGAGCAGTACTTC; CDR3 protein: CASSSGGGHRYEQYF
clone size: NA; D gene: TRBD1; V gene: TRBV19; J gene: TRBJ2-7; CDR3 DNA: TGTGCCAGTAGTTCCGACAGGGACTACGAGCAGTACTTC; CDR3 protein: CASSSDRDYEQYF
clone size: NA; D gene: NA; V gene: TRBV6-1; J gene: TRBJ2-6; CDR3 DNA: TGTGCCGGCAGTGGGGGTGATGTAGGTGGGGCCAACGTCCTGACTTTC; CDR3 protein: CAGSGGDVGGANVLTF
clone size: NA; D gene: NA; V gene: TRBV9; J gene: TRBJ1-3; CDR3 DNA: TGTGCCAGCAGCGTAGATGGCAATCCGAACACCATATATTTT; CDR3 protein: CASSVDGNPNTIYF
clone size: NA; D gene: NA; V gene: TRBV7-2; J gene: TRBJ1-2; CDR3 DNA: TGTGCCAGCGCGGGTAGTAGCTATGGCTACACCTTC; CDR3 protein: CASAGSSYGYTF
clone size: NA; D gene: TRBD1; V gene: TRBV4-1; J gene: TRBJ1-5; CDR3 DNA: TGCGCCAGCAGCCAATTTACTGGACAGGGGGGGAATCAGCCCCAGCATTTT; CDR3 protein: CASSQFTGQGGNQPQHF